This T cell receptor beta chain was identified during a study of T cells in Graves' hyperthyroidism and ophthalmopathy. Extraction of PBMCs used more than 8.5 ml of fresh peripheral blood. In germline, CDR1 is MNHEY, CDR2 SMNVEV (reference sequence). CDR3 length equals 13 residues. V dropped 6 bases and J dropped 2 bases, with 11 bases sitting between them. This clonotype occurred many times. Its antigen is not identified. Study conclusions and caveats: Classification by a 13 V-J model distinguished ophthalmopathy from stable hyperthyroidism.

The TCR beta CDR3 regions underwent amplification using RNA transcripts as the source. HTBI primers were used for first-round RT-PCR of the TCR CDR3. TCRdb redid the calling of the multiplex PCR reads with MiXCR, one entry per CDR3 protein. This sample has roughly 56,000 distinct CDR3 sequences; less than 50% occur once, and the top ten carry around 12%. The receptor was isolated from a young woman with Graves' ophthalmopathy. The rearrangement links TRBV27 to TRBJ2-7; D not certain. Material: blood. The DNA for the CDR3 is TGTGCCAGCAGCCTGACGGATGCCTACGAGCAGTACTTC. It yields the protein CASSLTDAYEQYF.